This entry lists 28 T cell receptor beta chains sequenced from one sample in a study of cytomegalovirus exposure and HLA in healthy donors. The PCR used 60 Vbeta and 13 Jbeta primers. Profiled with immunoSEQ multiplex PCR; TCRdb holds only in-frame clones, not every one. There are about 190,000 clones in the sample; about four fifths occur only once, and around 2% lies in the top ten. Material for sequencing was PBMCs. The source is a man between 18 and 35 years old in good health and CMV-seronegative.

The chain recombines TRBV6-6 with TRBJ2-1; 7 nucleotides match TRBD2. Germline trimming cut 5 bases from V and 6 bases from J; bases unmatched to any gene: 4. The germline CDR1 and CDR2 sequences are MNHNY and SVGAGI (reference sequence). The CDR3 has 13 amino acids. CDR3 protein: CASSTAGRNEQFF. The CDR3 DNA follows: TGTGCCAGCAGTACAGCGGGGCGCAATGAGCAGTTCTTC.

The chain recombines TRBV7-2 with TRBJ1-1, with 8 bases identical to TRBD1. Germline values: CDR1 SGHTA, CDR2 FQGNSA. The CDR3 is made up of 14 amino acids. Trimming at V came to 3 bases and at J to 5 bases, leaving 5 bases not matched to a gene. CDR3 protein: CASSFQGARTEAFF. As DNA, the CDR3 is TGTGCCAGCAGCTTCCAGGGGGCGCGGACTGAAGCTTTCTTT.

The table lists this clone with a count of one. The chain carries TRBV19 and TRBJ2-7; a weak D match, TRBD2 (6 bases). V dropped 7 bases and J dropped 3 bases, with 16 bases sitting between them. CDR3 length: 14 amino acids. Germline V lookup: CDR1 LNHDA, CDR2 SQIVND (reference sequence). In DNA form, the CDR3 reads TGTGCCAGTACCCCCACGGAGGGCGGCTACGAGCAGTACTTC. Its protein is CASTPTEGGYEQYF.

V gene TRBV7-2 combines with J gene TRBJ2-3, with 15 bases aligning to TRBD2. Per germline, CDR1 SGHTA and CDR2 FQGNSA. V gave up 5 bases and J gave up 6 bases; unmatched junction bases: 6. The CDR3 contains 16 residues. CDR3 region: CASSTGLAGGGDTQYF. CDR3 nucleotides: TGTGCCAGCAGCACCGGACTAGCGGGAGGGGGGGATACGCAGTATTTT.

This chain connects TRBV11-2 to TRBJ2-3, with 14 bases matching TRBD2. The length of the CDR3 is 16 residues. Germline loops: CDR1 SGHAT, CDR2 FQNNGV. The junction had 4 bases not matched to a gene; V was cut back by 5 bases and J by 3 bases. The CDR3 sequence is CASSTGTSGRTDTQYF. The CDR3 DNA sequence: TGTGCCAGCAGCACCGGGACTAGCGGGAGAACAGATACGCAGTATTTT.

This chain joins TRBV4-2 and TRBJ2-7; maybe TRBD2 (5 bases). The germline V gene has CDR1 LGHNA and CDR2 YNFKEQ. There are 15 residues in the CDR3. V was shortened by 3 bases and J by 5 bases, with 17 bases between the two germline ends. The CDR3 region is CASSQTTSGVDEQYF. The CDR3, as DNA: TGTGCCAGCAGCCAGACTACTTCGGGCGTGGACGAGCAGTACTTC.

The rearrangement uses TRBV6-5 and TRBJ1-5; possible D gene TRBD1, 5 bases. Between the trimmed V and J ends, which lost 0 bases and 0 bases, there was a span of 6 bases. This CDR3 is 15 amino acids long. The germline V gene has CDR1 MNHEY and CDR2 SVGAGI. The CDR3 here is CASSYSGDSNQPQHF. CDR3 nucleotide sequence: TGTGCCAGCAGTTACTCAGGGGATAGCAATCAGCCCCAGCATTTT.

Comments on this clone: One end of the junction varies from germline; a read error may be responsible. Other DNA sequences within the sample encode an identical CDR3. The CDR3 DNA reads TGTGCTAGCAGCCCGAGGACAGGGTCCCAAGAGACCCAGTACTTC. It is translated as CASSPRTGSQETQYF. The chain carries TRBV7-7 and TRBJ2-5; TRBD1 matches 8 bases. Looked up from germline, CDR1 is SSHAT and CDR2 is FNYEAQ (reference sequence). CDR3 length: 15 residues.

The rearrangement uses TRBV7-9 and TRBJ1-4; 7 bases match TRBD1. The length of the CDR3 is 15 residues. The germline V gene encodes CDR1 SEHNR and CDR2 FQNEAQ (reference sequence). With 5 bases clipped from V and 5 bases from J, the junction kept 8 bases outside the gene matches. This CDR3 is CASSPRQGLNEKLFF. The CDR3 DNA reads as TGTGCCAGCAGCCCCCGACAGGGTTTGAATGAAAAACTGTTTTTT.

The chain is built from TRBV9 and TRBJ1-2, with TRBD1 identical over 8 bases. The CDR3 is 14 amino acids. CDR1 and CDR2 from the germline V gene are SGDLS and YYNGEE. The V gene end was trimmed by 4 bases and the J gene end by 0 bases; junction bases not matched to a gene: 2. The CDR3 DNA is TGTGCCAGCAGCACGGGACAGGCTAACTATGGCTACACCTTC. Amino acids: CASSTGQANYGYTF.

The chain is built from TRBV28 and TRBJ2-5; D might be TRBD2 (5 bases). The end of the DNA fits TRBJ2-7 better, so the J call may be wrong. Germline-derived CDR1 and CDR2 are MDHEN and SYDVKM. This CDR3 spans 11 amino acids. The chain's CDR3 is CASSRRREQYF. CDR3 nucleotide sequence: TGTGCCAGCAGTCGGAGGCGCGAGCAGTACTTC.

The chain combines TRBV6-5 with TRBJ1-6, with 9 nucleotides matching TRBD1. The CDR3 is 14 residues long. CDR1 is MNHEY, CDR2 SVGAGI, per germline. V trimming: 8 bases; J trimming: 9 bases; junction bases outside the gene matches: 8. Here the CDR3 DNA reads TGTGCCAGCCTACCAGGGACAGGGTCTTCACCCCTCCACTTT. It codes for CASLPGTGSSPLHF.

This rearrangement joins TRBV5-8 to TRBJ1-2, with D perhaps matching TRBD1 (5 bases). CDR3 length equals 14 residues. CDR1 SGHTS and CDR2 YDEGEE come from the germline V gene. The V and J ends lost 2 bases and 4 bases respectively, with 12 bases between them. CDR3 nucleotides: TGTGCCAGCAGCTTTAGTCAGGGAGGCTATGGCTACACCTTC. It is translated as CASSFSQGGYGYTF. The complete variable domain, with remaining parts taken from reference TRBV5-8 and TRBJ1-2, reads EAGVTQSPTHLIKTRGQQATLRCSPISGHTSVYWYQQALGLGLQFLLWYDEGEERNRGNFPPRFSGRQFPNYSSELNVNALELEDSALYLCASSFSQGGYGYTFGSGTRLTVV.

This chain joins TRBV6-6 and TRBJ2-1; TRBD2 is a possible D gene (6 bases). CDR1 and CDR2 (germline): MNHNY, SVGAGI (reference sequence). V lost 2 bases, J lost 4 bases, and 12 bases lay in between. This CDR3 is 15 amino acids long. CDR3 nucleotides: TGTGCCAGCAGTTACAGAGGAGGGCCATACAATGAGCAGTTCTTC. Translated, it gives CASSYRGGPYNEQFF.

The rearrangement links TRBV6-6 to TRBJ2-1; the match to TRBD2 covers 7 bases. From germline, CDR1 is MNHNY and CDR2 SVGAGI (reference sequence). V dropped 2 bases and J dropped 13; count of bases not matched to a gene: 8. CDR3 size: 13 residues. Here the CDR3 reads CASSYAAGAGQFF. The DNA of the CDR3 is TGTGCCAGCAGTTACGCGGCGGGAGCGGGCCAGTTCTTC.

Worth noting for this clone: At one boundary the junction diverges from the germline segment, which might be a read error. The chain combines TRBV7-7 with TRBJ2-1; no clear D gene. The CDR3 loop spans 15 amino acids. CDR1 is SSHAT, CDR2 FNYEAQ, per germline (reference sequence). The CDR3 nucleotides are TGTGCTAGCAGCTTAGACTCTAGCTCCTACAATGAGCAGTTCTTC. Protein sequence: CASSLDSSSYNEQFF.

Here the CDR3 reads CASARLENAYEQYF. CDR3 sequence (DNA): TGTGCCAGTGCGAGGTTGGAAAACGCCTACGAGCAGTACTTC. The V and J genes are TRBV19 and TRBJ2-7; D is unresolved. The CDR3 is 14 residues long. V gave up 8 bases and J gave up 2 bases, with 16 bases separating them. CDR1 LNHDA and CDR2 SQIVND come from the germline V gene (reference sequence).

The rearrangement links TRBV18 to TRBJ2-5, with 8 bases that match TRBD2. V was clipped by 6 bases and J by 3 bases; unmatched bases: 6. Germline loops: CDR1 KGHSH, CDR2 LQKENI. CDR3 length equals 14 residues. The CDR3 region is CASSRGGPEETQYF. CDR3 coding DNA: TGTGCCAGCTCCCGGGGGGGTCCGGAAGAGACCCAGTACTTC.

This clone was picked up a small number of times. The chain uses TRBV7-8 and TRBJ1-4; D perhaps matches TRBD1 (5 bases). The ends were cut back, 4 bases at V and 10 bases at J, with 7 bases in the middle. Germline CDR1 is SGHVS and CDR2 is FQNEAQ. This CDR3 contains 11 residues. The CDR3 nucleotides read TGTGCCAGCAGCTCAGACAGAAAACTGTTTTTT. Translated: CASSSDRKLFF.

The V gene is TRBV2, the J gene TRBJ1-5; D ambiguous. V gave up 5 bases and J gave up 0 bases, with 8 bases separating them. Germline V lookup: CDR1 SNHLY, CDR2 FYNNEI. The CDR3 runs to 14 residues. The CDR3 spells CASSLLVSNQPQHF. CDR3 nucleotide sequence: TGTGCCAGCAGTCTCCTCGTTAGCAATCAGCCCCAGCATTTT.

The genes are TRBV15 and TRBJ2-5; 11 nucleotides agree with TRBD1. In germline, CDR1 is LNHNV, CDR2 YYDKDF (reference sequence). V was clipped by 4 bases and J by 5 bases; unmatched bases: 9. The CDR3 totals 16 residues. Written as DNA, the CDR3 is TGTGCCACCAGCACTGGACAGGGGGCTTTCGTGGAGACCCAGTACTTC. This gives the protein CATSTGQGAFVETQYF.

The chain carries TRBV27 and TRBJ2-3, with D perhaps TRBD2 (6 bases). The CDR3 is made up of 19 amino acids. The V and J ends lost 7 bases and 2 bases respectively, with 28 bases between them. Germline lookup yields CDR1 MNHEY and CDR2 SMNVEV (reference sequence). The CDR3 region has the DNA TGTGCCAGCACCCCTGGCTCGGGGCTGGCGGGGTCATACACAGATACGCAGTATTTT. It codes for CASTPGSGLAGSYTDTQYF.

This chain uses TRBV9 with TRBJ2-1; 10 bases are a match to TRBD2. Looked up from germline, CDR1 is SGDLS and CDR2 is YYNGEE. The V segment lost 2 bases and the J segment 8 bases; nucleotides outside the gene matches: 10. CDR3 size: 16 residues. CDR3 DNA: TGTGCCAGCAGCGTCCAATCCGGGACTAGCGCACATGAGCAGTTCTTC. It codes for CASSVQSGTSAHEQFF.

The chain couples TRBV4-3 to TRBJ2-7; maybe TRBD2 (6 bases). CDR3 length: 17 residues. CDR1 and CDR2 (germline): LGHNA, YSLEER. Trimming stripped 0 bases from V and 0 bases from J, with 15 bases between. CDR3 amino acids: CASSQEVEGIFSYEQYF. DNA of the CDR3: TGCGCCAGCAGCCAAGAGGTGGAGGGAATCTTCTCCTACGAGCAGTACTTC.

With respect to this clone: A read error may produce the germline difference seen at one junction end. This rearrangement joins TRBV7-7 to TRBJ1-5; D is possibly TRBD1 (6 bases). The CDR3 is 15 amino acids. From germline, CDR1 is SSHAT and CDR2 FNYEAQ (reference sequence). This CDR3 is CASSPGLGANQPQHF. Here the CDR3 DNA reads TGTGCTAGCAGCCCGGGTTTGGGGGCCAATCAGCCCCAGCATTTT.

The rearrangement joins TRBV7-9 to TRBJ2-5, with unresolved D. Germline lookup yields CDR1 SEHNR and CDR2 FQNEAQ (reference sequence). The CDR3 extends over 16 amino acids. The V and J ends lost 5 bases and 1 base respectively, with 17 bases between them. CDR3 in DNA: TGTGCCAGCAGCCTTGGGCCTCCTCCACTCCAAGAGACCCAGTACTTC. Amino acids: CASSLGPPPLQETQYF.

This clone was seen only once. The V gene is TRBV18, the J gene TRBJ2-1; the match to TRBD2 covers 16 bases. Germline V gene lookup returns CDR1 KGHSH and CDR2 LQKENI. The V and J ends lost 8 bases and 9 bases, in that order; junction bases with no gene match: 13. The CDR3 is 17 amino acids. CDR3 region: CASAYPGTSGRAVEQFF. The CDR3 DNA sequence: TGTGCCAGCGCCTATCCCGGGACTAGCGGGAGGGCCGTTGAGCAGTTCTTC. The entire variable domain, with the rest obtained from reference TRBV18 and TRBJ2-1, is as follows: NAGVMQNPRHLVRRRGQEARLRCSPMKGHSHVYWYRQLPEEGLKFMVYLQKENIIDESGMPKERFSAEFPKEGPSILRIQQVVRGDSAAYFCASAYPGTSGRAVEQFFGPGTRLTVL.

This chain uses TRBV2 with TRBJ1-4; D uncertain. The germline V and J ends were trimmed by 4 bases and 8 bases, with 5 bases remaining between them. The CDR3 consists of 11 residues. The germline V gene encodes CDR1 SNHLY and CDR2 FYNNEI. The CDR3 loop reads CASSVREKLFF. The CDR3, as DNA: TGTGCCAGCAGTGTGCGGGAAAAACTGTTTTTT.